The present TCR beta chain was sequenced within a study of blood T cell repertoires in COVID-19. Study summary: Researchers got acute and convalescent COVID-19 samples from the United States, Italy and Spain.

Germline V gene lookup returns CDR1 SGHTA and CDR2 FQGTGA. V dropped 5 bases and J dropped 0 bases, with 10 bases sitting between them. The CDR3 length is 14 residues. A single count supports this clone. Seattle patients were enrolled while actively infected and followed longitudinally. Original handling: Quantification of nucleated cells was approximated via reference gene primer amplification. Here immunoSEQ multiplex PCR was the method, and the copy in TCRdb shows in-frame clones only, minus some. V and J calls and clone size are those listed in that table; D and trimming were worked out from the DNA. The sample has approximately 160,000 clones, approximately 85% seen once.

Sample: peripheral blood. The receptor was derived from a woman in her sixties with COVID-19, enrolled during active disease. V gene TRBV7-3 combines with J gene TRBJ1-2; tentatively, D is TRBD1 (5 bases). The CDR3 nucleotides read TGTGCCAGCAGCCCTCAGGGATCTAACTATGGCTACACCTTC. Its translation: CASSPQGSNYGYTF.